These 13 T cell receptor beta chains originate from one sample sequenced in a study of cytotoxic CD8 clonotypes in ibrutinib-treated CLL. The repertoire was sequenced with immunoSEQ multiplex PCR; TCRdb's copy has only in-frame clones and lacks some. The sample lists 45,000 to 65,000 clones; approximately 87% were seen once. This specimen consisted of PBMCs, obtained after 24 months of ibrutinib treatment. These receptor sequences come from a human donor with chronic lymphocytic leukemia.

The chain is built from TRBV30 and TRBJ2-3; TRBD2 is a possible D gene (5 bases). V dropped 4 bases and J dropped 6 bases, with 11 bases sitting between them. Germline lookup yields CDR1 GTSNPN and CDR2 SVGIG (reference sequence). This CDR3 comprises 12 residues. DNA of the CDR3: TGTGCCTGGACGGCGGGCTTGGATACGCAGTATTTT. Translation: CAWTAGLDTQYF.

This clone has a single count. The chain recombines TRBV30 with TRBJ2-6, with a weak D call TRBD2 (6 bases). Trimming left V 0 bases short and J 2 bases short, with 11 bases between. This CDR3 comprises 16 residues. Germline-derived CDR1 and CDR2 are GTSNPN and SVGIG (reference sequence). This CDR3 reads CAWSVGEEPGANVLTF. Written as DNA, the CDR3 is TGTGCCTGGAGTGTTGGGGAGGAACCTGGGGCCAACGTCCTGACTTTC.

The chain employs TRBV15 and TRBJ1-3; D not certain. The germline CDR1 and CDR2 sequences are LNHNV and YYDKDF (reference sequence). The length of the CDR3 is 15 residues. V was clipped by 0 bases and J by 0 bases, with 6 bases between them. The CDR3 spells CATSRDKGSGNTIYF. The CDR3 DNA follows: TGTGCCACCAGCAGAGATAAGGGCTCTGGAAACACCATATATTTT.

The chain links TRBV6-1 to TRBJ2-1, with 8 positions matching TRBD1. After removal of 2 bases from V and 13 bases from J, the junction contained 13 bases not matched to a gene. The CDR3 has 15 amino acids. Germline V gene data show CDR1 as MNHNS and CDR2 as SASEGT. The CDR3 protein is CASSEQGKGQGRQFF. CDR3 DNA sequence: TGTGCCAGCAGTGAACAGGGAAAAGGACAGGGTAGACAGTTCTTC.

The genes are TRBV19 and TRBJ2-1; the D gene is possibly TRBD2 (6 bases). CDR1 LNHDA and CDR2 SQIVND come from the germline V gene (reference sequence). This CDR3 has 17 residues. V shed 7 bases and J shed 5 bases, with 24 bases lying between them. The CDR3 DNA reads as TGTGCCAGTACTTCCCCCCCCGGGAGTTCCTTCGACAATGAGCAGTTCTTC. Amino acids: CASTSPPGSSFDNEQFF.

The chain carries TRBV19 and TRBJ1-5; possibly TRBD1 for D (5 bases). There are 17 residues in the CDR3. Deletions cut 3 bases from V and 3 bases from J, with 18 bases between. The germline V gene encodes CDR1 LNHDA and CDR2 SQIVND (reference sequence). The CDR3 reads CASSIVTDSLTNQPQHF. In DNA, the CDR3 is TGTGCCAGTAGTATTGTAACCGACAGCCTGACCAATCAGCCCCAGCATTTT.

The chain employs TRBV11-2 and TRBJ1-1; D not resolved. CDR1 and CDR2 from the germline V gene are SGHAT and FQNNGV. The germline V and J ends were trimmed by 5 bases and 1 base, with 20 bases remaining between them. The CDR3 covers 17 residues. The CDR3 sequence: CASSLRAAVIKNTEAFF. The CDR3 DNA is TGTGCCAGCAGCCTCCGGGCAGCCGTTATAAAGAACACTGAAGCTTTCTTT.

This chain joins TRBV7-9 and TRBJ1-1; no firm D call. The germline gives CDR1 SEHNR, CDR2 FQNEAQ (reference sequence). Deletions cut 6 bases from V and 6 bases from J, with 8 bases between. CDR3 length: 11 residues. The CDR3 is CASSLVSEAFF. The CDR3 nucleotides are TGTGCCAGCAGTCTTGTCTCTGAAGCTTTCTTT. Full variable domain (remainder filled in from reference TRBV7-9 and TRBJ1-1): DTGVSQNPRHKITKRGQNVTFRCDPISEHNRLYWYRQTLGQGPEFLTYFQNEAQLEKSRLLSDRFSAERPKGSFSTLEIQRTEQGDSAMYLCASSLVSEAFFGQGTRLTVV.

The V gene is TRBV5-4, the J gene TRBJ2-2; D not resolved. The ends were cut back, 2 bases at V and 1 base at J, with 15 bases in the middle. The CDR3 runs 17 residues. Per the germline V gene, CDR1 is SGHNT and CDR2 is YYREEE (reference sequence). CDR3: CASSLWRRSMNTGELFF. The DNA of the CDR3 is TGTGCCAGCAGCTTATGGCGACGGAGCATGAACACCGGGGAGCTGTTTTTT.

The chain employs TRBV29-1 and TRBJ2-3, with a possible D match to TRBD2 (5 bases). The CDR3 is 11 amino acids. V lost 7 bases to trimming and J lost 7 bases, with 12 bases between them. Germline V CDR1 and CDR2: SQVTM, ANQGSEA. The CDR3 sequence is CSAVPGNTQYF. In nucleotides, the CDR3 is TGCAGCGCCGTCCCGGGGAATACGCAGTATTTT.

The CDR3: CASSFMSGANVLTF. The CDR3 DNA reads as TGTGCCAGCAGCTTTATGTCTGGGGCCAACGTCCTGACTTTC. The chain carries TRBV13 and TRBJ2-6; D is unclear. The germline V and J ends were trimmed by 3 bases and 1 base, with 4 bases remaining between them. The CDR3 runs to 14 residues. The V gene's germline CDR1 is PRHDT and CDR2 FYEKMQ (reference sequence).

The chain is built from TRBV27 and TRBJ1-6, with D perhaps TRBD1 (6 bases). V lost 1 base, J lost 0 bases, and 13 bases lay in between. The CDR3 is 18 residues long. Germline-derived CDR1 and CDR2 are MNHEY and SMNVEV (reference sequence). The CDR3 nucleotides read TGTGCCAGCAGTTTATTCGGGACACCTAGCTCCTATAATTCACCCCTCCACTTT. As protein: CASSLFGTPSSYNSPLHF.

CDR3 nucleotides: TGTGCCTGGGGGGGACAGGGCGGCGAGCAGTACTTC. It codes for CAWGGQGGEQYF. V is TRBV30 and J is TRBJ2-7, with TRBD1 matching over 9 bases. The CDR3 extends over 12 amino acids. Looked up from germline, CDR1 is GTSNPN and CDR2 is SVGIG (reference sequence). J was trimmed by 6 bases and V by 5 bases; bases with no gene match: 5.